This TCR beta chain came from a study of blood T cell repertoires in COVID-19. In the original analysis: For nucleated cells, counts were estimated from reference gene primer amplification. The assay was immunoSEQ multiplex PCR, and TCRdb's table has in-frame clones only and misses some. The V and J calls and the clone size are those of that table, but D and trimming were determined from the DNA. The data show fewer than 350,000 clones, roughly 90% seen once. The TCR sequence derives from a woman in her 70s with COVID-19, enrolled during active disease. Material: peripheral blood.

CDR3 protein: CASSSTDNEQFF. CDR3 DNA sequence: TGCGCCAGCAGCTCTACCGACAATGAGCAGTTCTTC. The V call is TRBV5-1, the J call TRBJ2-1; D is ambiguous. This CDR3 has 12 residues. The germline gives CDR1 SGHRS, CDR2 YFSETQ. V lost 3 bases, J lost 5 bases, and 6 bases lay in between. The full variable domain, completed using reference TRBV5-1 and TRBJ2-1, is KAGVTQTPRYLIKTRGQQVTLSCSPISGHRSVSWYQQTPGQGLQFLFEYFSETQRNKGNFPGRFSGRQFSNSRSEMNVSTLELGDSALYLCASSSTDNEQFFGPGTRLTVL.